What follows are 23 T cell receptor beta chains derived from one specimen sequenced in a study of shared clonotypes between healthy human individuals (dated by TCRdb to the early 2020s). Library preparation used the immunoSEQ multiplex PCR assay. The table comes from immuneACCESS by way of TCRdb, which keeps in-frame sequences with V and J called. Part of the clones is missing from these tables; in studies checked, under half for an unresolved V gene and the rest for unknown reasons. The sample table lists 2 million to 2.5 million clones, 93% of them with a count of one. Clones ranked in the top ten supply 0.39% of the sample. The specimen sequenced was naive CD4+ T cells from PBMCs. The cell subset or site tag for this specimen amounts to: CD45RA+ positively selected. All receptors derive from a man aged 18 to 30 in good health. Some clones in this sample may be carry-over from other donors' samples.

About this clone itself: This specimen includes other DNA sequences encoding the same CDR3. The chain has TRBV2 and TRBJ1-5; D is ambiguous. From germline, CDR1 is SNHLY and CDR2 FYNNEI. This CDR3 is built from 14 residues. V was shortened by 1 base and J by 4 bases, with 8 bases between the two germline ends. In DNA form, the CDR3 reads TGTGCCAGCAGTGAAGGGGCGGGAAATCAGCCCCAGCATTTT. It yields the protein CASSEGAGNQPQHF.

V usage is TRBV28 and J usage is TRBJ2-7; the match to TRBD2 covers 7 bases. Germline values: CDR1 MDHEN, CDR2 SYDVKM. Trimming at V came to 4 bases and at J to 7 bases, leaving 10 bases not matched to a gene. This CDR3 spans 14 amino acids. This CDR3 reads CASSSPGGDQEQYF. The DNA of the CDR3 is TGTGCCAGCAGTTCCCCTGGGGGGGATCAGGAGCAGTACTTC.

The CDR3 loop reads CASSIEPGPWEKLFF. For the CDR3, the DNA is TGTGCCAGTAGTATAGAACCGGGACCCTGGGAAAAACTGTTTTTT. The chain couples TRBV19 to TRBJ1-4, with D possibly TRBD1 on 5 matching bases. The germline V gene has CDR1 LNHDA and CDR2 SQIVND (reference sequence). Trimming took off 0 bases at V and 8 bases at J, with 13 bases between the two ends. CDR3 length: 15 residues.

The chain combines TRBV5-1 with TRBJ1-1; D is perhaps TRBD1 (5 bases). Germline CDR1 reads SGHRS; CDR2 reads YFSETQ. The length of the CDR3 is 16 residues. V lost 4 bases to trimming and J lost 2 bases, with 18 bases between them. The CDR3 here is CASSPTPQRGNTEAFF. The CDR3 bases are TGCGCCAGCAGCCCGACACCGCAAAGGGGAAACACTGAAGCTTTCTTT.

The V gene is TRBV5-1, the J gene TRBJ2-7; TRBD1 agrees at 12 bases. Trimming took 4 bases from V and 0 from J; bases not matched to a gene: 11. Germline V gene data show CDR1 as SGHRS and CDR2 as YFSETQ. The CDR3 runs 18 residues. CDR3 amino acids: CASSATGTGGAGSYEQYF. CDR3 coding DNA: TGCGCCAGCAGCGCAACCGGGACAGGGGGCGCGGGCTCCTACGAGCAGTACTTC.

The rearrangement joins TRBV6-1 to TRBJ1-1; TRBD1 matches at 7 bases. Trimming cost V 2 bases and J 1 base; bases outside gene matches: 19. The CDR3 loop spans 20 amino acids. Per the germline V gene, CDR1 is MNHNS and CDR2 is SASEGT. CDR3 sequence reads: CASSESSPVFRDRRNTEAFF. For the CDR3, the DNA is TGTGCCAGCAGTGAATCAAGTCCGGTATTCCGGGACAGAAGGAACACTGAAGCTTTCTTT.

This sequence joins TRBV9 and TRBJ2-7, with D uncertain. Germline V gives CDR1 SGDLS, CDR2 YYNGEE. The CDR3 has 14 residues. Trimming shortened V by 3 bases and J by 2 bases, and 12 bases separated the two germline ends. CDR3 sequence reads: CASSAGPVAYEQYF. In DNA form, the CDR3 reads TGTGCCAGCAGCGCTGGGCCCGTGGCCTACGAGCAGTACTTC.

The chain couples TRBV28 to TRBJ1-4; D is ambiguous. V was cut by 6 bases and J by 2 bases, with 7 bases left in between. Looked up from germline, CDR1 is MDHEN and CDR2 is SYDVKM. The CDR3 length is 13 residues. CDR3: CASRDGTNEKLFF. For the CDR3, the DNA is TGTGCCAGCAGGGATGGGACTAATGAAAAACTGTTTTTT. The whole variable domain, filled in from reference TRBV28 and TRBJ1-4, reads DVKVTQSSRYLVKRTGEKVFLECVQDMDHENMFWYRQDPGLGLRLIYFSYDVKMKEKGDIPEGYSVSREKKERFSLILESASTNQTSMYLCASRDGTNEKLFFGSGTQLSVL.

The chain combines TRBV27 with TRBJ2-3, with D perhaps TRBD1 or TRBD2 (5 bases each). The CDR3 spans 16 residues. V dropped 3 bases and J dropped 2 bases, with 15 bases sitting between them. CDR1 is MNHEY, CDR2 SMNVEV, per germline (reference sequence). This CDR3 reads CASSLRDPRTTDTQYF. The CDR3, as DNA: TGTGCCAGCAGTTTGAGGGACCCCAGGACCACAGATACGCAGTATTTT.

The rearrangement links TRBV6-5 to TRBJ1-2; D is ambiguous. From germline, CDR1 is MNHEY and CDR2 SVGAGI. CDR3 length: 11 residues. Trimming stripped 7 bases from V and 0 bases from J, with 3 bases between. The DNA for the CDR3 is TGTGCCAGCAAAGCTAACTATGGCTACACCTTC. Its protein product is CASKANYGYTF.

This chain uses TRBV10-3 with TRBJ1-3, with 8 positions matching TRBD1. The CDR3 runs 15 residues. The germline V gene has CDR1 ENHRY and CDR2 SYGVKD. After removal of 5 bases from V and 8 bases from J, the junction contained 11 bases not matched to a gene. The CDR3 DNA reads as TGTGCCATCAGTCTGCTCGGACAGGGTGAAGACACCATATATTTT. This translates into CAISLLGQGEDTIYF.

This chain connects TRBV7-2 to TRBJ2-1, with TRBD2 identical over 7 bases. The CDR3 sequence is 15 residues long. The trim removed 7 bases at V and 3 bases at J, leaving 9 bases unmatched. Germline CDR1 and CDR2: SGHTA and FQGNSA. This CDR3 reads CASNAPGGGYNEQFF. CDR3 bases: TGTGCCAGCAATGCCCCGGGCGGGGGCTACAATGAGCAGTTCTTC.

The genes are TRBV29-1 and TRBJ2-1; TRBD2 agrees at 7 bases. The ends lost 5 bases at V and 2 bases at J; junction bases unmatched: 6. The CDR3 is 14 amino acids. CDR1 is SQVTM and CDR2 is ANQGSEA in the germline V gene. This CDR3 reads CSVFRGGPYNEQFF. CDR3 coding DNA: TGCAGCGTTTTTAGGGGAGGGCCCTACAATGAGCAGTTCTTC.

The gene calls are TRBV7-2 and TRBJ2-3, with D possibly matching TRBD2 (5 bases). V was cut by 5 bases and J by 7 bases, with 16 bases left in between. CDR1 and CDR2 from the germline V gene are SGHTA and FQGNSA. The CDR3 is 14 amino acids. In DNA, the CDR3 is TGTGCCAGCAGCCCTAGGCTCGAGGGAAATACGCAGTATTTT. Its protein product is CASSPRLEGNTQYF.

This chain links TRBV7-6 with TRBJ2-6; 10 positions match TRBD1. The germline V gene has CDR1 SGHVS and CDR2 FNYEAQ. With 5 bases clipped from V and 0 bases from J, the junction kept 7 bases outside the gene matches. This CDR3 contains 18 residues. The CDR3, as DNA: TGTGCCAGCAGCAGAAGACAGGGGGCGGCCTCTGGGGCCAACGTCCTGACTTTC. As protein: CASSRRQGAASGANVLTF.

Regarding this clone: Other DNA sequences in this specimen translate into the identical CDR3. The V call is TRBV27, the J call TRBJ2-1; D gene uncertain. The CDR3 runs 15 residues. Per the germline V gene, CDR1 is MNHEY and CDR2 is SMNVEV (reference sequence). V lost 0 bases and J lost 0, with 6 bases in between. The CDR3, as DNA: TGTGCCAGCAGTTTATCCCGTAGCTCCTACAATGAGCAGTTCTTC. Amino acids: CASSLSRSSYNEQFF.

CDR3 in amino acids: CASSGSGVGELFF. CDR3 sequence (DNA): TGTGCCAGCTCTGGTAGCGGGGTCGGGGAGCTGTTTTTT. This chain connects TRBV7-3 to TRBJ2-2; 8 nucleotides agree with TRBD2. V was clipped by 8 bases and J by 7 bases; unmatched bases: 6. CDR3 size: 13 residues. CDR1 is SGHTA, CDR2 FQGTGA, per germline.

The chain combines TRBV28 with TRBJ2-5; 10 bases fit TRBD1. The V gene's germline CDR1 is MDHEN and CDR2 SYDVKM. The CDR3 has 17 amino acids. Trimming took 7 bases from V and 5 from J; bases not matched to a gene: 16. The CDR3 sequence: CASNPRGTGAMGETQYF. Written as DNA, the CDR3 is TGTGCCAGCAACCCCCGGGGGACAGGGGCAATGGGGGAGACCCAGTACTTC.

The CDR3 is CASSHADTQYF. In nucleotides, the CDR3 is TGTGCCAGCAGCCATGCGGATACGCAGTATTTT. The V and J genes are TRBV7-9 and TRBJ2-3; D gene uncertain. This CDR3 comprises 11 residues. V dropped 5 bases and J dropped 6 bases, with 6 bases sitting between them. Germline CDR1 is SEHNR and CDR2 is FQNEAQ (reference sequence).

This sequence joins TRBV2 and TRBJ1-4; TRBD1 might be the D (5 bases). The CDR3 contains 12 residues. Looked up from germline, CDR1 is SNHLY and CDR2 is FYNNEI. V was shortened by 8 bases and J by 8 bases, with 12 bases between the two germline ends. The CDR3, as DNA: TGTGCCAGCCGGGGGACGGCAGAAAAACTGTTTTTT. Translating gives CASRGTAEKLFF. Full variable domain (rest looked up from reference TRBV2 and TRBJ1-4): EPEVTQTPSHQVTQMGQEVILRCVPISNHLYFYWYRQILGQKVEFLVSFYNNEISEKSEIFDDQFSVERPDGSNFTLKIRSTKLEDSAMYFCASRGTAEKLFFGSGTQLSVL.

The chain combines TRBV4-3 with TRBJ2-3; the D gene is possibly TRBD1 (5 bases). The CDR3 covers 14 residues. Germline V gives CDR1 LGHNA, CDR2 YSLEER. Trimming removed 0 bases at V and 5 bases at J, with 9 bases between. The CDR3 nucleotides are TGCGCCAGCAGCCAAGATAAGGGGCGAGATACGCAGTATTTT. Encoded protein: CASSQDKGRDTQYF.

The genes are TRBV6-1 and TRBJ2-2; TRBD1 might be the D (5 bases). The CDR3 extends over 13 amino acids. With 8 bases removed from V and 6 bases from J, the gap between germline ends came to 13 bases. The V gene's germline CDR1 is MNHNS and CDR2 SASEGT. In DNA, the CDR3 is TGTGCCAGCGGCGTGACAGTTCCCGGGGAGCTGTTTTTT. This translates into CASGVTVPGELFF.

The chain recombines TRBV7-6 with TRBJ2-7, with 10 bases identical to TRBD1. The germline V gene has CDR1 SGHVS and CDR2 FNYEAQ. This CDR3 contains 17 residues. V shed 1 base, J shed 2 bases, and the junction held 8 bases outside the gene matches. The CDR3 sequence is CASSLGAGTGVTYEQYF. The DNA of the CDR3 is TGTGCCAGCAGCTTAGGGGCGGGGACAGGGGTGACCTACGAGCAGTACTTC.